The 23 T cell receptor beta chains listed next were all sequenced from one sample in a study of chemoradiotherapy in HPV16-positive cancers. Profiled with immunoSEQ multiplex PCR; TCRdb holds only in-frame clones, not every one. The table lists about 53,000 clones, about 88% of them singletons, with under 3.5% in the top ten. The starting material was blood, obtained from a patient who underwent chemoradiotherapy. All receptors come from a human donor with HPV-associated anogenital cancer.

The sample holds one count of this clone. This chain links TRBV29-1 with TRBJ2-1; 13 bases are a match to TRBD2. Unmatched junction bases numbered 4, after V lost 7 bases and J lost 4 bases. From germline, CDR1 is SQVTM and CDR2 ANQGSEA. The CDR3 is 14 amino acids. CDR3 coding DNA: TGCAGCGCCTGGACTAGCGGGGGTTACAATGAGCAGTTCTTC. Translation gives CSAWTSGGYNEQFF.

V is TRBV7-9 and J is TRBJ1-6; weak D call: TRBD1 (6 bases). Looked up from germline, CDR1 is SEHNR and CDR2 is FQNEAQ (reference sequence). The CDR3 sequence is 13 residues long. V was pared by 5 bases and J by 8 bases, with 10 bases between. CDR3: CASSQGIDSPLHF. The DNA for the CDR3 is TGTGCCAGCAGCCAGGGGATCGATTCACCCCTCCACTTT. The variable domain in full, with the rest retrieved from reference TRBV7-9 and TRBJ1-6, is DTGVSQNPRHKITKRGQNVTFRCDPISEHNRLYWYRQTLGQGPEFLTYFQNEAQLEKSRLLSDRFSAERPKGSFSTLEIQRTEQGDSAMYLCASSQGIDSPLHFGNGTRLTVT.

This clone was seen just once. This chain uses TRBV19 with TRBJ1-1; TRBD1 matches at 7 bases. The V segment lost 1 base and the J segment 7 bases; nucleotides outside the gene matches: 3. The length of the CDR3 is 13 residues. Germline-derived CDR1 and CDR2 are LNHDA and SQIVND (reference sequence). The CDR3, as DNA: TGTGCCAGTAGTATAGCAGGGGACAGTGAAGCTTTCTTT. Protein product: CASSIAGDSEAFF.

The chain carries TRBV5-8 and TRBJ2-6; D gene ambiguous. The germline V gene has CDR1 SGHTS and CDR2 YDEGEE. This CDR3 is 15 amino acids long. Trimming stripped 4 bases from V and 1 base from J, with 9 bases between. CDR3 in amino acids: CASSPWQSGANVLTF. As DNA, the CDR3 is TGTGCCAGCAGCCCCTGGCAGTCTGGGGCCAACGTCCTGACTTTC.

This chain connects TRBV29-1 to TRBJ2-2; no clear D gene. The V gene lost 4 bases and the J gene lost 5 bases, with 5 bases spanning the gap. The CDR3 has 11 residues. Germline CDR1 and CDR2: SQVTM and ANQGSEA. Here the CDR3 DNA reads TGCAGCGTTGCATTTACCGGGGAGCTGTTTTTT. The encoded protein is CSVAFTGELFF.

This clone was picked up one time. The CDR3 coding sequence is TGTGCCAGCAGCGTCGGGACCCTCCAAGAGACCCAGTACTTC. It translates to CASSVGTLQETQYF. The chain combines TRBV9 with TRBJ2-5; D could derive from TRBD1 or TRBD2 (5 bases each). This CDR3 has 14 amino acids. CDR1 is SGDLS, CDR2 YYNGEE, per germline. Trimming took off 2 bases at V and 1 base at J, with 9 bases between the two ends.

The V gene is TRBV7-6, the J gene TRBJ2-1, with 8 bases identical to TRBD2. This CDR3 is built from 14 residues. Per germline, CDR1 SGHVS and CDR2 FNYEAQ. With V trimmed by 1 base and J by 6 bases, 2 bases remained unmatched. The chain's CDR3 is CASSLGAGGNEQFF. CDR3 DNA sequence: TGTGCCAGCAGCTTAGGTGCGGGGGGCAATGAGCAGTTCTTC. The whole variable domain, remainder taken from reference TRBV7-6 and TRBJ2-1, is GAGVSQSPRYKVTKRGQDVALRCDPISGHVSLYWYRQALGQGPEFLTYFNYEAQQDKSGLPNDRFSAERPEGSISTLTIQRTEQRDSAMYRCASSLGAGGNEQFFGPGTRLTVL.

This sequence joins TRBV5-4 and TRBJ1-2, with TRBD1 as a possible D gene (6 bases). Trimming cost V 5 bases and J 5 bases, with 19 bases left between them. This CDR3 contains 15 residues. Germline CDR1 is SGHNT and CDR2 is YYREEE (reference sequence). CDR3 residues: CASRNLTGPLYGYTF. DNA for the CDR3: TGTGCCAGCAGGAATTTGACAGGTCCCCTATATGGCTACACCTTC.

V and J are TRBV6-1 and TRBJ1-1, with D unclear. Germline V gives CDR1 MNHNS, CDR2 SASEGT. Trimming shortened V by 3 bases and J by 2 bases, and 7 bases separated the two germline ends. The CDR3 extends over 13 amino acids. The CDR3 DNA reads as TGTGCCAGCAGTGAGCTGATAAACACTGAAGCTTTCTTT. Translated, it gives CASSELINTEAFF.

The chain uses TRBV5-1 and TRBJ2-7; D may correspond to TRBD1 or TRBD2 (6 bases each). V lost 4 bases to trimming and J lost 5 bases, with 19 bases between them. CDR3 length: 15 amino acids. CDR1 is SGHRS and CDR2 is YFSETQ in the germline V gene. The CDR3 DNA reads as TGCGCCAGCAGCCCCCAAGGGGGGCGGACTCACGAGCAGTACTTC. Residues: CASSPQGGRTHEQYF.

The chain recombines TRBV18 with TRBJ1-1; the D is unclear. This CDR3 spans 12 amino acids. V dropped 6 bases and J dropped 8 bases, with 13 bases sitting between them. Germline V lookup: CDR1 KGHSH, CDR2 LQKENI. The CDR3 spells CASSSSGREAFF. The CDR3 region has the DNA TGTGCCAGCTCCTCGAGCGGTAGGGAAGCTTTCTTT.

CDR3: CASTLGGWEKLFF. The CDR3 coding sequence is TGTGCCAGCACGCTCGGAGGGTGGGAAAAACTGTTTTTT. The chain employs TRBV5-6 and TRBJ1-4; D is unclear. V was shortened by 6 bases and J by 8 bases, with 14 bases between the two germline ends. This CDR3 region has 13 residues. Germline CDR1 and CDR2: SGHDT and YYEEEE. Together with reference TRBV5-6 and TRBJ1-4, the CDR3 gives the full variable domain: DAGVTQSPTHLIKTRGQQVTLRCSPKSGHDTVSWYQQALGQGPQFIFQYYEEEERQRGNFPDRFSGHQFPNYSSELNVNALLLGDSALYLCASTLGGWEKLFFGSGTQLSVL.

The gene calls are TRBV11-2 and TRBJ2-5, with 11 bases aligning to TRBD2. J gave up 5 bases and V 5 bases, and 10 bases lay outside the gene matches. This CDR3 comprises 16 residues. CDR1 is SGHAT and CDR2 is FQNNGV in the germline V gene. CDR3: CASSLRGASGGETQYF. CDR3 DNA: TGTGCCAGCAGCCTCAGAGGGGCTAGCGGGGGGGAGACCCAGTACTTC.

The rearrangement uses TRBV10-2 and TRBJ1-5; unclear D gene. The CDR3 runs 15 residues. Germline-derived CDR1 and CDR2 are WSHSY and SAAADI. V lost 3 bases to trimming and J lost 6 bases, with 15 bases between them. The CDR3 DNA reads TGCGCCAGCAGTGATAATTTTGGTTTTGGTCAGCCCCAGCATTTT. Translating it yields CASSDNFGFGQPQHF.

This chain connects TRBV2 to TRBJ2-3; D unresolved. Germline-derived CDR1 and CDR2 are SNHLY and FYNNEI. Trimming removed 3 bases at V and 0 bases at J, with 7 bases between. The CDR3 spans 14 residues. The CDR3 is CASSDGVSTDTQYF. In nucleotides, the CDR3 is TGTGCCAGCAGTGATGGGGTTAGCACAGATACGCAGTATTTT. Full variable domain (missing parts from reference TRBV2 and TRBJ2-3): EPEVTQTPSHQVTQMGQEVILRCVPISNHLYFYWYRQILGQKVEFLVSFYNNEISEKSEIFDDQFSVERPDGSNFTLKIRSTKLEDSAMYFCASSDGVSTDTQYFGPGTRLTVL.

This chain joins TRBV30 and TRBJ1-3; D is unclear. CDR3 size: 16 residues. Germline CDR1 and CDR2: GTSNPN and SVGIG (reference sequence). V was shortened by 1 base and J by 0 bases, with 13 bases between the two germline ends. CDR3 residues: CAWSGDGMSSGNTIYF. The DNA for the CDR3 is TGTGCCTGGAGTGGAGACGGCATGAGCTCTGGAAACACCATATATTTT.

The V gene is TRBV9, the J gene TRBJ1-2, with D maybe TRBD1 (5 bases). The germline CDR1 and CDR2 sequences are SGDLS and YYNGEE. The CDR3 extends over 13 amino acids. The V end lost 1 base, the J end lost 3 bases, and 7 bases lay between the germline ends. For the CDR3, the DNA is TGTGCCAGCAGCGTACTCAGGGACTATGGCTACACCTTC. This translates into CASSVLRDYGYTF. Full variable domain (missing parts from reference TRBV9 and TRBJ1-2): DSGVTQTPKHLITATGQRVTLRCSPRSGDLSVYWYQQSLDQGLQFLIQYYNGEERAKGNILERFSAQQFPDLHSELNLSSLELGDSALYFCASSVLRDYGYTFGSGTRLTVV.

The CDR3 loop is CASSPGTGSGNTIYF. The CDR3 region has the DNA TGTGCCAGCTCACCCGGGACAGGCTCTGGAAACACCATATATTTT. This chain joins TRBV18 and TRBJ1-3; 8 positions agree with TRBD1. Trimming removed 3 bases from V and 0 bases from J; junction bases left unmatched: 1. CDR3 length: 15 amino acids. Germline values: CDR1 KGHSH, CDR2 LQKENI.

The rearrangement links TRBV6-5 to TRBJ1-1; 7 bases fit TRBD1. With V trimmed by 7 bases and J by 5 bases, 7 bases remained unmatched. The CDR3 runs 13 residues. Germline V gene data show CDR1 as MNHEY and CDR2 as SVGAGI. DNA for the CDR3: TGTGCCAGCAAGATAACAGGGGCGACTGAAGCTTTCTTT. It specifies CASKITGATEAFF.

This clone was recorded once. The chain links TRBV9 to TRBJ1-2; the D gene is possibly TRBD1 (6 bases). Germline V CDR1 and CDR2: SGDLS, YYNGEE. V gave up 0 bases and J gave up 6 bases, with 18 bases separating them. This CDR3 region has 16 residues. CDR3 sequence: CASSVVGRPTGDGYTF. The CDR3 DNA follows: TGTGCCAGCAGCGTAGTAGGCAGGCCGACAGGTGATGGCTACACCTTC.

V usage is TRBV7-2 and J usage is TRBJ1-6, with D possibly being TRBD1 (6 bases). Germline lookup yields CDR1 SGHTA and CDR2 FQGNSA. The V end lost 4 bases, the J end lost 14 bases, and 18 bases lay between the germline ends. This CDR3 is built from 14 residues. The CDR3 DNA reads TGTGCCAGCAGCTCGGGGGCATCGGGACGCACCCTCCACTTT. Its translation: CASSSGASGRTLHF.

The rearrangement joins TRBV30 to TRBJ2-1; 10 nucleotides agree with TRBD1. The length of the CDR3 is 14 residues. Germline assignment: CDR1 GTSNPN and CDR2 SVGIG (reference sequence). V gave up 5 bases and J gave up 1 base; unmatched junction bases: 2. CDR3 loop: CAWGTGESYNEQFF. The DNA of the CDR3 is TGTGCCTGGGGGACAGGGGAGTCCTACAATGAGCAGTTCTTC.

The chain has TRBV4-3 and TRBJ1-3; D ambiguous. Trimming pared 1 base from V and 0 bases from J, leaving 13 bases between. CDR3 length equals 17 residues. CDR1 LGHNA and CDR2 YSLEER come from the germline V gene. In DNA, the CDR3 is TGCGCCAGCAGCCAAGGGGGTTCGGAGAGCTCTGGAAACACCATATATTTT. Translation: CASSQGGSESSGNTIYF.